This T cell receptor beta chain was captured in a study of preoperative IRX-2 immunotherapy in early breast cancer. Regarding treatment: preoperative locoregional IRX-2 cytokine immunotherapy. Preoperative locoregional IRX-2 cytokine immunotherapy was tested in the phase Ib source study. Method: immunoSEQ multiplex PCR; TCRdb's copy keeps in-frame clones and lacks some. The data show more than 3,000 clones, with roughly 78% seen just once and more than 5.5% held by the top ten. The germline CDR1 and CDR2 sequences are SGHNT and YENEEA. This CDR3 contains 14 residues. Trimming cost V 6 bases and J 4 bases; bases outside gene matches: 8.

The clonotype comes from a human donor with breast cancer. The chain links TRBV11-3 to TRBJ1-1; 7 bases fit TRBD1. Sequencing used tumor tissue, obtained after IRX-2 immunotherapy. The CDR3 here is CASRRTGVGTEAFF. The CDR3 DNA sequence: TGTGCCAGCAGACGAACAGGGGTGGGCACTGAAGCTTTCTTT.